This entry concerns a single T cell receptor (beta chain). Its antigen is as yet unknown. Within the sample, other DNA sequences also encode this same CDR3. The CDR3 is 14 residues long. Unmatched junction bases numbered 14, after V lost 8 bases and J lost 5 bases. The V gene's germline CDR1 is SQVTM and CDR2 ANQGSEA. RNA extraction and reverse transcription yielded cDNA as sequencing template. The table came from immunoSEQ multiplex PCR; TCRdb's copy has only in-frame clones and leaves some out. This table holds about 160,000 clones, approximately 57% found once. This entry belongs to a study of CD8+ T cells in alopecia areata. On the study more broadly: The SALT score measured affected scalp surface percentage in treated patients. Study-wide results and caveats: Tofacitinib significantly decreased scalp clonality and expanded CD8+ clones among top 100.

Indicated treatment: oral pan-JAK inhibitor, 5-10 mg twice daily. Material: CD4+ T cells sorted from blood, obtained at week 24, from a patient treated with tofacitinib. This receptor was taken from a human donor with alopecia areata. The chain couples TRBV29-1 to TRBJ1-1; TRBD1 aligns across 7 bases. CDR3 sequence reads: CSSGSPGGLTEAFF. The CDR3 nucleotides are TGCAGCTCTGGGTCTCCAGGGGGGTTAACTGAAGCTTTCTTT.